The sequence of this TCR beta chain was determined in a study of cytomegalovirus exposure and HLA in healthy donors. As for the study in general: HLA-typed donors were the source of approximately 86 million unique TCRs held in an early data release.

Only a few counts were recorded for this clone. What it binds is unknown. The CDR3 is made up of 14 amino acids. CDR1 is MNHEY, CDR2 SVGAGI, per germline. V shed 2 bases and J 7 bases; nucleotides not matched to a gene: 7. Primers included in the PCR were 60 Vbeta and 13 Jbeta primers. Sequencing used immunoSEQ multiplex PCR; TCRdb keeps in-frame clones, though not all of them. The table records 150,000 to 200,000 clones, more than 65% of them present only once. Whole-study results and caveats: Beyond CMV serostatus, there was no information to go on about immune exposure. Roughly uniform depth of sequencing across donors was assumed in presence/absence analyses.

The sequencing sample was made of PBMCs. The origin of this receptor is a woman aged 30 to 39 in good health and CMV-seronegative. V gene TRBV6-5 combines with J gene TRBJ1-2; 7 nucleotides align to TRBD1. In DNA, the CDR3 is TGTGCCAGCAGTTACGGAGGGGGCGAAAGTGGCTACACCTTC. This encodes CASSYGGGESGYTF.